This is a list of T cell receptor beta chains from one sample in a study of patients and donors after allogeneic stem cell transplantation. One entry per CDR3 protein, called by TCRdb with MiXCR from the RT-PCR reads. The sample contains about 410,000 distinct CDR3 sequences, under 20% of which appear only once. The sample consisted of blood, either unsorted or a sorted T cell fraction (not recorded which). The origin of the receptors is a human donor who was either an allogeneic HSCT recipient or a stem cell or donor lymphocyte infusion donor (not recorded which). It is not recorded whose cells these are; they may come from a transplant donor. The CDR3 runs from the conserved cysteine through the conserved F or W.

j_call	v_call	cdr3_aa
TRBJ2-7	TRBV10-3	CAISAAGQTLREQYF
TRBJ2-1	TRBV7-3	CASSPYTAESYNEQFF
TRBJ1-6	TRBV7-9	CASSLRGTIDSPLHF
TRBJ2-1	TRBV19	CASSAIWGLAGGVDNEQFF
TRBJ2-1	TRBV24-1	CATSGALAGYNEQFF
TRBJ2-5	TRBV2	CASSGLQGRVTETQYF
TRBJ2-4	TRBV6-1	CASSTRDTKNIQYF
TRBJ2-2	TRBV6-1	CASSLLANTGELFF
TRBJ1-3	TRBV7-2	CASSQRVPGSGNTIYF
TRBJ1-1	TRBV7-8	CASRFGGNTEAFF
TRBJ2-1	TRBV27	CASSPKTGHMDNEQFF
TRBJ2-1	TRBV20-1	CSAASESSYNEQFF
TRBJ2-1	TRBV12-3/TRBV12-4	CASSTTVYSYNEQFF
TRBJ2-2	TRBV7-9	CASRTGTDNTGELFF
TRBJ1-1	TRBV7-8	CASSRGQAQNTEAFF
TRBJ1-2	TRBV20-1	CSANPGNLNYGYTF
TRBJ1-5	TRBV20-1	CSARDRRSNQPQHF
TRBJ2-7	TRBV6-5	CASSYSSSASYEQYF
TRBJ2-6	TRBV11-2	CASSLEGHFNVLTF
TRBJ2-1	TRBV9	CASSPISASEQFF
TRBJ2-3	TRBV5-1	CASSLTRGLLTDTQYF
TRBJ2-5	TRBV3-1	CASKQGHRETQYF
TRBJ1-1	TRBV25-1	CASTLHTEAFF
TRBJ2-6	TRBV9	CASSTTQGQGLSGANVLTF
TRBJ1-4	TRBV7-2	CASSFDRGRQEKLFF
TRBJ1-1	TRBV5-5	CASSSQPFTALSTEAFF
TRBJ2-7	TRBV11-2	CASSLRLAGRYEQYF
TRBJ1-6	TRBV5-1	CASSLGKASPLHF
TRBJ2-5	TRBV7-2	CASSPGLSPETQYF
TRBJ1-2	TRBV12-3/TRBV12-4	CASRGYDYGYTF
TRBJ1-3	TRBV9	CASSVGTGVGNTIYF
TRBJ1-1	TRBV20-1	CSARIENTEAFF
TRBJ2-3	TRBV6-5	CASSYVGGTSGRLTDTQYF
TRBJ1-3	TRBV15	CATSRELNSRYDGNTIYF
TRBJ1-2	TRBV7-2	CASSLAGVNYGYTF
TRBJ2-7	TRBV4-3	CASSQWTGLDEQYF
TRBJ2-3	TRBV9	CASSVRHSLDTQYF
TRBJ1-5	TRBV3-1	CASSHGTGSQPQHF
TRBJ1-1	TRBV9	CASSPIPPILNTEAFF
TRBJ2-7	TRBV12-3/TRBV12-4	CASSFGWDYEQYF
TRBJ1-2	TRBV11-2	CASSFPPGNYGYTF
TRBJ2-3	TRBV24-1	CATKDRRGCPPTRYTQYF
TRBJ2-3	TRBV15	CATSRDLLDGSTDTQYF
TRBJ1-2	TRBV7-8	CASSQPTGGNYGYTF
TRBJ2-2	TRBV5-1	CASSFASGSATGELFF
TRBJ2-7	TRBV12-3/TRBV12-4	CASSLVGTASSYEQYF
TRBJ1-6	TRBV5-1	CASSIRPENSPLHF
TRBJ2-7	TRBV12-3/TRBV12-4	CASSLGSWGSYEQYF
TRBJ2-7	TRBV3-1	CASSQVLGAVGEQYF
TRBJ1-4	TRBV27	CASRPETGAKLFF
TRBJ1-1	TRBV20-1	CSASSDPNTEAFF
TRBJ1-1	TRBV6-1	CASSVEDRGYTEAFF
TRBJ2-7	TRBV6-1	CASTLPGTPSTYEQYF